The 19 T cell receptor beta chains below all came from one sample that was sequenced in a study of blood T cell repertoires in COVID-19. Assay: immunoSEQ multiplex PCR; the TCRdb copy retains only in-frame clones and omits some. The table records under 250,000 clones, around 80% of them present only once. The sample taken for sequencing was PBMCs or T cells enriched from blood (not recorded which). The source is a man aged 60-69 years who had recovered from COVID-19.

The CDR3 bases are TGTGCCAGCAGGGGCCAGGGGGCGCGGATTAATGAAAAACTGTTTTTT. Protein: CASRGQGARINEKLFF. This rearrangement joins TRBV11-2 to TRBJ1-4; 8 bases match TRBD1. The germline gives CDR1 SGHAT, CDR2 FQNNGV. V lost 6 bases and J lost 4; bases outside the gene matches: 10. This CDR3 is built from 16 residues.

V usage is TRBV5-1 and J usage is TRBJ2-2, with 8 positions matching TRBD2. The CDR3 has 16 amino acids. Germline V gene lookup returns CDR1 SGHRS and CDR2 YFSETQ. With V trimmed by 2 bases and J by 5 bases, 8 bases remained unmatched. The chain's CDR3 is CASSFAGGAETGELFF. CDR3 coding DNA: TGCGCCAGCAGCTTTGCCGGGGGGGCTGAAACCGGGGAGCTGTTTTTT.

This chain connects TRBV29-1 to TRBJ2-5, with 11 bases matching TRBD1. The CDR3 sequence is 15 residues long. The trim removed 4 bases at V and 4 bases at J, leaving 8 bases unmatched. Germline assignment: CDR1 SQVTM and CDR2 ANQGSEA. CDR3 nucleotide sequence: TGCAGCGTTGGTAGGGGGACAGGGGGTTCAGAGACCCAGTACTTC. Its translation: CSVGRGTGGSETQYF.

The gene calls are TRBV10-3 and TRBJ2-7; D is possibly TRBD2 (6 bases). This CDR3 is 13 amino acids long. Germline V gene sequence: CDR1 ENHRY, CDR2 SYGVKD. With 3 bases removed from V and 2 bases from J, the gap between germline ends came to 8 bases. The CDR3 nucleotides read TGTGCCATCAGTGAAGGAGGGACCTACGAGCAGTACTTC. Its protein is CAISEGGTYEQYF.

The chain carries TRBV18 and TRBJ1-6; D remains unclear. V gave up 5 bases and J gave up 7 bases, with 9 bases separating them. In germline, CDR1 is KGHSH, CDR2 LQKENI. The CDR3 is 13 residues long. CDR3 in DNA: TGTGCCAGCTCAGAAAGCGGGAATTCACCCCTCCACTTT. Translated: CASSESGNSPLHF. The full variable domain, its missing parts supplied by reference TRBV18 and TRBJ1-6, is NAGVMQNPRHLVRRRGQEARLRCSPMKGHSHVYWYRQLPEEGLKFMVYLQKENIIDESGMPKERFSAEFPKEGPSILRIQQVVRGDSAAYFCASSESGNSPLHFGNGTRLTVT.

CDR3 sequence reads: CAIKAGVVNSPLHF. The CDR3 DNA reads TGTGCCATCAAGGCAGGGGTTGTGAATTCACCCCTCCACTTT. The rearrangement links TRBV10-3 to TRBJ1-6; D is perhaps TRBD1 (6 bases). The CDR3 is 14 amino acids. The germline CDR1 and CDR2 sequences are ENHRY and SYGVKD. Trimming removed 7 bases from V and 7 bases from J, with 14 bases in between.

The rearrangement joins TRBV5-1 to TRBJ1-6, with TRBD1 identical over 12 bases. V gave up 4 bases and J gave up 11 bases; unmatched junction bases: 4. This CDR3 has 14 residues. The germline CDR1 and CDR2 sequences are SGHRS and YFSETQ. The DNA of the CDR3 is TGCGCCAGCAGCGGGACAGGGGGCTCGGCACCCCTCCACTTT. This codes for CASSGTGGSAPLHF.

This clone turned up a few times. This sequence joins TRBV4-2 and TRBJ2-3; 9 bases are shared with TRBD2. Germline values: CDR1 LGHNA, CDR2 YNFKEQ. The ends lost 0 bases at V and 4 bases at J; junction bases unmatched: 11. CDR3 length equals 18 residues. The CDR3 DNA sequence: TGTGCCAGCAGCCAAGATTTTGGTAGCGGGGGACTGGCAGATACGCAGTATTTT. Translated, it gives CASSQDFGSGGLADTQYF.

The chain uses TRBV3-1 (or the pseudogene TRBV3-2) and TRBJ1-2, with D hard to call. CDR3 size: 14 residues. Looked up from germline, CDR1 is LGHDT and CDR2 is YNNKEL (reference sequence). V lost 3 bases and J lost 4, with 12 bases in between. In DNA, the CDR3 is TGTGCCAGCAGCCACCGGACTGGCAGCTATGGCTACACCTTC. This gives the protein CASSHRTGSYGYTF.

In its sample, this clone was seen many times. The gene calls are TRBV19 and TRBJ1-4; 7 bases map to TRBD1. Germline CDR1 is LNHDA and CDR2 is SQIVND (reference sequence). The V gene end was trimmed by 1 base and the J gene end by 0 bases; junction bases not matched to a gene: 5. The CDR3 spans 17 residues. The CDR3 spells CASSIGTGKTTNEKLFF. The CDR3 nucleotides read TGTGCCAGTAGTATAGGGACAGGCAAGACAACTAATGAAAAACTGTTTTTT.

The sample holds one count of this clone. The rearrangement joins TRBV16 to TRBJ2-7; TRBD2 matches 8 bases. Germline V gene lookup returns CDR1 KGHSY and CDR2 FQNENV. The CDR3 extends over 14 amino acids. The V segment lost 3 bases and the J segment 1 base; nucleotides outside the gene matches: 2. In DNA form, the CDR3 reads TGTGCCAGCAGCCACCCGGGGGGGTCCTACGAGCAGTACTTC. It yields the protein CASSHPGGSYEQYF.

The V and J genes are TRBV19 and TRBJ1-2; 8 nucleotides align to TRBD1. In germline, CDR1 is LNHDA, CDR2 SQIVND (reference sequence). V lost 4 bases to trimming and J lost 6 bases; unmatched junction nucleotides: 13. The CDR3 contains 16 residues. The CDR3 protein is CASSRGGRGRVNGYTF. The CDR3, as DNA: TGTGCCAGTAGTAGGGGAGGCAGGGGGCGCGTTAATGGCTACACCTTC.

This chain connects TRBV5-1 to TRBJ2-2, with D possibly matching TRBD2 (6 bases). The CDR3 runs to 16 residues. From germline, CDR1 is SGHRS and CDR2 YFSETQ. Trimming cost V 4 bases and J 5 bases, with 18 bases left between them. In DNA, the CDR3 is TGCGCCAGCAGCACCCCCGGAGGAGGGAGGACCGGGGAGCTGTTTTTT. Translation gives CASSTPGGGRTGELFF.

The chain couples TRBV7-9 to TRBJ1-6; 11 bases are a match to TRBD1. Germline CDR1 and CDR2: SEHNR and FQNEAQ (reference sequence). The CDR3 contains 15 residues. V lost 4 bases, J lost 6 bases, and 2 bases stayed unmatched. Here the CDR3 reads CASSSGTGGNSPLHF. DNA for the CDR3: TGTGCCAGCAGCTCCGGGACAGGGGGTAATTCACCCCTCCACTTT.

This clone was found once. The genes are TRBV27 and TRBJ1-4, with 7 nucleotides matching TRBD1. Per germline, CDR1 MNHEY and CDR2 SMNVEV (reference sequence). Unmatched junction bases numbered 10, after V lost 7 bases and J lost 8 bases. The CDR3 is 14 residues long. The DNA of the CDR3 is TGTGCCAGCACGACACCGGGACAGAGCGAAAAACTGTTTTTT. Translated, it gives CASTTPGQSEKLFF.

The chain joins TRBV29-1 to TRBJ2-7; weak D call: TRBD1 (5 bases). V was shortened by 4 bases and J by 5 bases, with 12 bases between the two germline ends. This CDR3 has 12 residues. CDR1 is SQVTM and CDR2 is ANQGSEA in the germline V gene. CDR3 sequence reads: CSVGWTSHEQYF. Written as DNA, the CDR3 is TGCAGCGTTGGCTGGACATCCCACGAGCAGTACTTC.

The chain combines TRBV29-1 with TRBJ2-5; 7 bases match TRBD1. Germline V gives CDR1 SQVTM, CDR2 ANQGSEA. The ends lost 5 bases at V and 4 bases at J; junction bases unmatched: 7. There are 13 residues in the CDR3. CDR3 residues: CSVTQGFAETQYF. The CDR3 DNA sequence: TGCAGCGTTACACAGGGGTTCGCAGAGACCCAGTACTTC. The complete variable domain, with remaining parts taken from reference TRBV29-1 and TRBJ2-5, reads SAVISQKPSRDICQRGTSLTIQCQVDSQVTMMFWYRQQPGQSLTLIATANQGSEATYESGFVIDKFPISRPNLTFSTLTVSNMSPEDSSIYLCSVTQGFAETQYFGPGTRLLVL.

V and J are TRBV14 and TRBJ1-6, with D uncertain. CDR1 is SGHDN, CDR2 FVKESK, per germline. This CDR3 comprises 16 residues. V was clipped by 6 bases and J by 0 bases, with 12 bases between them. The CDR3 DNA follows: TGTGCCAGCAGAGATAAACAGAGCTCCTATAATTCACCCCTCCACTTT. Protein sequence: CASRDKQSSYNSPLHF.

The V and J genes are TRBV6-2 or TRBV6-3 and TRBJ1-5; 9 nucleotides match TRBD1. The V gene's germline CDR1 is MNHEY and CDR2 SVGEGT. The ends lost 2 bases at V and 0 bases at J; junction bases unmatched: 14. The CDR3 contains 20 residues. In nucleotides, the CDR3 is TGTGCCAGCAGTTACGATCCGGGACAGGGAGGCGCATATAGCAATCAGCCCCAGCATTTT. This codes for CASSYDPGQGGAYSNQPQHF.